The present T cell receptor (beta chain) was sequenced within a study of blood T cells in healthy people across ages. Through a sample-barcoded 5' primer and a J-beta primer mix, a second PCR was run for roughly 7 to 11 cycles. TCRdb called the 5' RACE reads again in MiXCR, with one record for every CDR3 protein. The sample lists some 1.5 million distinct CDR3 sequences, roughly 28% seen once, with 7.7% in the top ten. Between the trimmed V and J ends, which lost 4 bases and 2 bases, there was a span of 19 bases. CDR1 is SGDLS and CDR2 is YYNGEE in the germline V gene. This CDR3 is 16 amino acids long.

The sample was blood. The chain employs TRBV9 and TRBJ2-7; a possible D gene is TRBD1 (5 bases). The sequence came from a woman aged 30 to 39 in good health. CDR3 sequence (DNA): TGTGCCAGCAGCCCAAGACCAGGGTTGGAGACCTACGAGCAGTACTTC. It codes for CASSPRPGLETYEQYF.